This T cell receptor beta chain was identified during a study of memory CD4+ T cells and cytomegalovirus serostatus. General study findings and limits: Of roughly 180 reported CMV TCRbeta sequences, about 67 were found in memory CD4+ repertoires.

The sort gate was single viable CD3+CD4+CD8-CD45RO+ cells for memory CD4+ T cells. This clone came up once. Its specificity is not known. Repertoires were generated with immunoSEQ multiplex PCR, while TCRdb's copy carries only in-frame clones and drops some. The repertoire holds approximately 46,000 clones, with more than 60% as singletons. The sequencing input was memory CD4+ T cells from blood. This TCR was sampled from an adult in good health and CMV-seronegative.

As DNA, the CDR3 is TGTGCCAGCAGCTTGGGACAGGGACTAGCCAAAAACATTCAGTACTTC. Encoded protein: CASSLGQGLAKNIQYF. The rearrangement uses TRBV5-6 and TRBJ2-4; D may be TRBD1 (7 bases). The CDR3 contains 16 residues. Trimming took off 0 bases at V and 0 bases at J, with 10 bases between the two ends. CDR1 and CDR2 from the germline V gene are SGHDT and YYEEEE.